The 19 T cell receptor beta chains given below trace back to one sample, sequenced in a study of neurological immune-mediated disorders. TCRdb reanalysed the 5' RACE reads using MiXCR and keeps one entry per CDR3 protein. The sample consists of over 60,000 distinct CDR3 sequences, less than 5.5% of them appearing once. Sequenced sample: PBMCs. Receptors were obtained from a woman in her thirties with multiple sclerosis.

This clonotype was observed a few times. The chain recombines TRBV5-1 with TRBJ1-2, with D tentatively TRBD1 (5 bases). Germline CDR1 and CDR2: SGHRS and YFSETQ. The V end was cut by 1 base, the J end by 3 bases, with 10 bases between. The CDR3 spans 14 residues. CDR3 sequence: CASSLSPTDYGYTF. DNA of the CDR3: TGCGCCAGCAGCTTGTCGCCGACAGACTATGGCTACACCTTC.

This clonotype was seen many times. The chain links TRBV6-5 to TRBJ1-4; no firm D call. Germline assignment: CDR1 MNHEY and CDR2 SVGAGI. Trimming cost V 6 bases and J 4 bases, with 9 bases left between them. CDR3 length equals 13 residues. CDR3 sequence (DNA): TGTGCCAGCAGACCAATTAATAATGAAAAACTGTTTTTT. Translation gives CASRPINNEKLFF.

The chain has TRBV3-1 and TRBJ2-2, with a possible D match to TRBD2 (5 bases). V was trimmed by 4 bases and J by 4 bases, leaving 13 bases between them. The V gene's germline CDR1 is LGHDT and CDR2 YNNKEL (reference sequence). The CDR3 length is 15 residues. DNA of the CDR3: TGTGCCAGCAGCCCCAGGATTGAGGGCACCGGGGAGCTGTTTTTT. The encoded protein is CASSPRIEGTGELFF.

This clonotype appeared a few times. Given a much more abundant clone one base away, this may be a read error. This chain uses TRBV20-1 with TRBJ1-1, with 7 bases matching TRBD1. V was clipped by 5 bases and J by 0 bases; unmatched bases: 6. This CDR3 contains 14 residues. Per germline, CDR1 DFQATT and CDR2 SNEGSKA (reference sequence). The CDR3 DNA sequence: TGCAGTGCTTCTCCGGACAGGATGAACACTGAAGCTTTCTTT. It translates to CSASPDRMNTEAFF.

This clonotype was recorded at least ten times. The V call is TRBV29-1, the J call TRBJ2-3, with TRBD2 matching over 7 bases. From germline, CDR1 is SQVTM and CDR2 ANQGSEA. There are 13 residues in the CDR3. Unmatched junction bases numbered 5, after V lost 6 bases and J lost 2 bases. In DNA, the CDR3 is TGCAGCGTCGCGACTAGCTCCACAGATACGCAGTATTTT. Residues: CSVATSSTDTQYF.

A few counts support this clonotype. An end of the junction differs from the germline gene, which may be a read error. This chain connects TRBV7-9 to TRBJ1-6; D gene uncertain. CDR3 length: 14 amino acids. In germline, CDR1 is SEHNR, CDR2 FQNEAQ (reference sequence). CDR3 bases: TGTGCCAGCAGCTTTGAGATGTATAATTCACCCCTCAACTTT. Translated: CASSFEMYNSPLNF.

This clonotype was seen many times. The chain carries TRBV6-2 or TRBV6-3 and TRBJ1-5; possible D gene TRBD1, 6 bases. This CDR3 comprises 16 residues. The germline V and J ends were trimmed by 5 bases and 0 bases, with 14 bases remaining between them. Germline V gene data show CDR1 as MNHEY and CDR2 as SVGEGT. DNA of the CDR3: TGTGCCAGCAGTCTCGTAACAGGGTCTAGCAATCAGCCCCAGCATTTT. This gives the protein CASSLVTGSSNQPQHF.

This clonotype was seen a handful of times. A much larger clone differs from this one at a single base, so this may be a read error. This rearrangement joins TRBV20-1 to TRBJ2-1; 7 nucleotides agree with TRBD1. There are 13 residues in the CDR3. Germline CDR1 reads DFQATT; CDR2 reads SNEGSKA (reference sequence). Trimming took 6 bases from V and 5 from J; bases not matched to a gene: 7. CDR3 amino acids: CSAPTGKNNEQFF. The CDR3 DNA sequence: TGCAGTGCCCCGACAGGGAAGAACAATGAGCAGTTCTTC.

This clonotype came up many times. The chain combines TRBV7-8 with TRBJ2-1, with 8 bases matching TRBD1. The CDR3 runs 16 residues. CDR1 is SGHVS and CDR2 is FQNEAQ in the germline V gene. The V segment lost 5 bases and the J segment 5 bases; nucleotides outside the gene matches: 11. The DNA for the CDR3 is TGTGCCAGCAGCCCAACGTACGGGACAGGTGACAATGAGCAGTTCTTC. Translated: CASSPTYGTGDNEQFF.

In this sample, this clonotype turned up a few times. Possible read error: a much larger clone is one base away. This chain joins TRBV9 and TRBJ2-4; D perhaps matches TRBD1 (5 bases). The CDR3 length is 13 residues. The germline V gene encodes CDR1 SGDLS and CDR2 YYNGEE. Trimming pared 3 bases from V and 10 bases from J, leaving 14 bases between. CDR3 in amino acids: CASSEGASKIQYF. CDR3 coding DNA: TGTGCCAGCAGCGAAGGGGCGAGTAAAATTCAGTACTTC.

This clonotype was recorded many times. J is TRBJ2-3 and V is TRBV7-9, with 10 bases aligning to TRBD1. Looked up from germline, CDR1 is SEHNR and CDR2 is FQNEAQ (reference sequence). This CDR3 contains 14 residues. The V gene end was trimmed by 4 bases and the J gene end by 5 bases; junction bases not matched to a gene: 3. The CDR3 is CASSYGQGGDTQYF. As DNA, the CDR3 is TGTGCCAGCAGCTACGGACAGGGGGGAGATACGCAGTATTTT. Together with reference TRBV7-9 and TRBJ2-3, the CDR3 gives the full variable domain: DTGVSQNPRHKITKRGQNVTFRCDPISEHNRLYWYRQTLGQGPEFLTYFQNEAQLEKSRLLSDRFSAERPKGSFSTLEIQRTEQGDSAMYLCASSYGQGGDTQYFGPGTRLTVL.

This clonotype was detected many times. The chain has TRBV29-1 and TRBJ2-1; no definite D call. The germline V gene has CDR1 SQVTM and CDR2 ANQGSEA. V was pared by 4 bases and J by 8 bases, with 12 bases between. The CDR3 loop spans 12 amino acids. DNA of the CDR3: TGCAGCGTTGTCCCCTTAGTGGATGAGCAGTTCTTC. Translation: CSVVPLVDEQFF.

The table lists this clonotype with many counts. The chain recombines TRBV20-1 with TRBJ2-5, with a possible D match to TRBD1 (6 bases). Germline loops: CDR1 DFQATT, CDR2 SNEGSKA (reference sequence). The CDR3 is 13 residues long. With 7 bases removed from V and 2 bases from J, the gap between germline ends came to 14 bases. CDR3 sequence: CSVVDRLQETQYF. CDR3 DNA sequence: TGCAGTGTTGTAGACAGGCTGCAAGAGACCCAGTACTTC.

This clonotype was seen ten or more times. The CDR3 is CASSSGTGYYEQYF. The CDR3 bases are TGTGCCAGCAGCTCCGGGACAGGGTACTACGAGCAGTACTTC. The chain combines TRBV5-6 with TRBJ2-7, with 9 bases fitting TRBD1. Germline V gene data show CDR1 as SGHDT and CDR2 as YYEEEE. The CDR3 runs to 14 residues. V dropped 3 bases and J dropped 3; count of bases not matched to a gene: 4.

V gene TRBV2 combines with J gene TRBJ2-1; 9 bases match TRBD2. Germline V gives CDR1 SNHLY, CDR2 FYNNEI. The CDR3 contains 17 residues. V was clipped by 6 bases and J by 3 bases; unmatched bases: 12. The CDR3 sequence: CASSALGASGNYNEQFF. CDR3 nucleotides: TGTGCCAGCAGCGCGCTGGGCGCTAGCGGGAACTACAATGAGCAGTTCTTC.

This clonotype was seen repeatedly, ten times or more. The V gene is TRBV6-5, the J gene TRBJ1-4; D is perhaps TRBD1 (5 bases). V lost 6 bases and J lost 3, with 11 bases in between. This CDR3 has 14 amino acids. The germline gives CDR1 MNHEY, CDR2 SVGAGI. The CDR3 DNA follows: TGTGCCAGCAGGGTTGGGGGTGCTAATGAAAAACTGTTTTTT. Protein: CASRVGGANEKLFF.

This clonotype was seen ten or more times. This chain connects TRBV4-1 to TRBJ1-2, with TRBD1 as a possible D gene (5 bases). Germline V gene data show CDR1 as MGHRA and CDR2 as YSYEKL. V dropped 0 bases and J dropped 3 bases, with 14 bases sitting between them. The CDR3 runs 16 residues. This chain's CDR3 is CASSQEWDGEDYGYTF. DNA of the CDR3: TGCGCCAGCAGCCAAGAGTGGGACGGCGAAGACTATGGCTACACCTTC.

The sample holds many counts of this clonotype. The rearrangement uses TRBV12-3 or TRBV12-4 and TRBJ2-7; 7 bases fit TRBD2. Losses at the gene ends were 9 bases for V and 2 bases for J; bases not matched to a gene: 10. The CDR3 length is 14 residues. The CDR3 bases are TGTGCCAGTTCCCGGGCTAGCGGCCCCTACGAGCAGTACTTC. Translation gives CASSRASGPYEQYF.

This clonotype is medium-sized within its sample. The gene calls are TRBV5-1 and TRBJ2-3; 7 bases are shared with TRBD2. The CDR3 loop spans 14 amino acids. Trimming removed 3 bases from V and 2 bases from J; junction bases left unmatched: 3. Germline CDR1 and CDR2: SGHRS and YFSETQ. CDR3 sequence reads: CASSYGTNTDTQYF. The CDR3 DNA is TGCGCCAGCAGCTACGGGACTAACACAGATACGCAGTATTTT.